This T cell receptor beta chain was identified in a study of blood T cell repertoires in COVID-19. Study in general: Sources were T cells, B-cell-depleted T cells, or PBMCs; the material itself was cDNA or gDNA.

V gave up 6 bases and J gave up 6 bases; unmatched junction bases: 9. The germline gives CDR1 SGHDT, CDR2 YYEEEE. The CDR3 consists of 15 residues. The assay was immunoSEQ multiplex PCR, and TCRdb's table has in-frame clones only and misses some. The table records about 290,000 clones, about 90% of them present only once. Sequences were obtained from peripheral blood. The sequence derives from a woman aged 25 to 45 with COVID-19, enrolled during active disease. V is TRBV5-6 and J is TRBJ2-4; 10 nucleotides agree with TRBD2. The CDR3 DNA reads TGTGCCAGCATGCCTAGCGGGGGAACAGGAAACATTCAGTACTTC. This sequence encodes CASMPSGGTGNIQYF.